This T cell receptor beta chain derives from a study of prognosis after radiotherapy for stage I lung cancer. As concerns this clonotype: A single base separates this from a much larger clone, so it may be a read error.

Two rounds of multiplex PCR amplified TCR beta CDR3 from genomic DNA. The first round of PCR was done with primers that matched each TRBV and TRBJ gene. A single record per CDR3 protein comes from TCRdb applying MiXCR to the multiplex PCR reads. The profile shows about 35,000 distinct CDR3 sequences, 30% to 35% of them singletons. Germline V gene sequence: CDR1 SGDLS, CDR2 YYNGEE. CDR3 length equals 14 residues. The J gene is TRBJ2-7, the V gene TRBV9; 10 nucleotides match TRBD1. The source is a donor at least 50 years old with non-small cell lung cancer. The material was PBMCs, obtained before or after stereotactic body radiation therapy (not recorded which). The CDR3 reads CASSALTGGDERYF. CDR3 nucleotide sequence: TGTGCCAGCAGCGCTTTGACAGGGGGCGACGAGCGGTACTTC. Using reference TRBV9 and TRBJ2-7 for the parts outside the CDR3, the full variable domain is DSGVTQTPKHLITATGQRVTLRCSPRSGDLSVYWYQQSLDQGLQFLIQYYNGEERAKGNILERFSAQQFPDLHSELNLSSLELGDSALYFCASSALTGGDERYFGPGTRLTVT.